Listed below are T cell receptor beta chains from one sample, sequenced in a study of cytomegalovirus exposure and HLA in healthy donors. Using immunoSEQ multiplex PCR, the repertoire was profiled, and TCRdb retains in-frame clones only, with some absent. Recorded here are roughly 140,000 clones; the top ten clones represent approximately 0.88%. The material sequenced was PBMCs. These TCRs come from a male donor in good health and CMV-seronegative. The conserved cysteine and the conserved F or W are not part of the CDR3 here. A D gene is named only where the DNA matches it firmly.

J gene: TRBJ2-7; V gene: TRBV19; CDR3 length: 12; D gene: TRBD1; CDR3 protein: ASSMRTGTYEQY
J gene: TRBJ1-1; V gene: TRBV6-6; CDR3 length: 13; D gene: .; CDR3 protein: ASSYKLSGPTEAF
J gene: TRBJ2-7; V gene: TRBV20-1; CDR3 length: 9; D gene: .; CDR3 protein: SASKNYEQY
J gene: TRBJ2-7; V gene: TRBV6-5; CDR3 length: 13; D gene: TRBD2; CDR3 protein: ASSYTASGSFEQY
J gene: TRBJ1-1; V gene: TRBV2; CDR3 length: 11; D gene: .; CDR3 protein: ASSYGEDTEAF
J gene: TRBJ2-5; V gene: TRBV28; CDR3 length: 14; D gene: TRBD2; CDR3 protein: ASSFGLAAYQETQY
J gene: TRBJ2-3; V gene: TRBV7-6; CDR3 length: 13; D gene: .; CDR3 protein: ASSLEGLNTDTQY
J gene: TRBJ1-2; V gene: TRBV5-4; CDR3 length: 13; D gene: TRBD1; CDR3 protein: ASSYSVGQGYGYT
J gene: TRBJ2-7; V gene: TRBV5-6; CDR3 length: 14; D gene: TRBD2; CDR3 protein: ASSLFGSGVVYEQY
J gene: TRBJ2-2; V gene: TRBV28; CDR3 length: 11; D gene: .; CDR3 protein: ASSFPGTGELF
J gene: TRBJ1-5; V gene: TRBV7-9; CDR3 length: 13; D gene: TRBD1; CDR3 protein: ASSRDRGSNQPQH
J gene: TRBJ1-5; V gene: TRBV18; CDR3 length: 12; D gene: .; CDR3 protein: ASSPRSRDQPQH
J gene: TRBJ1-1; V gene: TRBV25-1; CDR3 length: 12; D gene: TRBD1; CDR3 protein: ASSEMAGGTEAF
J gene: TRBJ2-7; V gene: TRBV7-8; CDR3 length: 9; D gene: .; CDR3 protein: ASSSLNEQY
J gene: TRBJ2-7; V gene: TRBV28; CDR3 length: 15; D gene: TRBD1; CDR3 protein: ASGPWDRGQLKYEQY